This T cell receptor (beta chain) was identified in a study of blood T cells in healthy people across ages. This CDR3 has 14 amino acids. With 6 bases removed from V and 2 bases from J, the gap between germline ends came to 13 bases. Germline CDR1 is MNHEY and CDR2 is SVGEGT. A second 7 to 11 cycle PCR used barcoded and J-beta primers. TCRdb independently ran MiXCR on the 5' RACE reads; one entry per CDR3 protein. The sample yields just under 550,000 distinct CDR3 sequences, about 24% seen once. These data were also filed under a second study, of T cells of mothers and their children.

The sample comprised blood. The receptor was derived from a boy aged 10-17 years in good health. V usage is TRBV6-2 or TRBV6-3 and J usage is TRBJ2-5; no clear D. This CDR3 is CASRPVLRQETQYF. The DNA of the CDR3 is TGTGCCAGCAGACCGGTCCTTAGGCAAGAGACCCAGTACTTC.